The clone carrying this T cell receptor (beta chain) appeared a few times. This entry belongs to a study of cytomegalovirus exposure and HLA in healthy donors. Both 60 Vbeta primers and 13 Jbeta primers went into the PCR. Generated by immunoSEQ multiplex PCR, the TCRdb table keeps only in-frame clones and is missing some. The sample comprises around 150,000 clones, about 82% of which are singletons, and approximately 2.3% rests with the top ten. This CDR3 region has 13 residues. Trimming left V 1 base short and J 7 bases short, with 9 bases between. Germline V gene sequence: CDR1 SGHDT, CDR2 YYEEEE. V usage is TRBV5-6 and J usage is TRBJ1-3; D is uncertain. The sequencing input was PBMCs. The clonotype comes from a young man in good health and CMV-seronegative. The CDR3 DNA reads TGTGCCAGCAGCTTGCCCCTTTTGAACACCATATATTTT. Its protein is CASSLPLLNTIYF.